The clone carrying this TCR beta chain occurred a few times. Its specificity is unknown. The sample comes from a study of cytomegalovirus exposure and HLA in healthy donors. Findings of the study overall: Highest at DRB1 and lowest at HLA-C, TCR association rates differed among HLA loci in a later analysis. Several V segments, TRBV6-2 and TRBV6-3 among them, could not be told apart and were dropped. Serostatus for CMV was the only available immune exposure information.

CDR3 length: 13 amino acids. Looked up from germline, CDR1 is SGHRS and CDR2 is YFSETQ. V shed 4 bases and J shed 0 bases, with 7 bases lying between them. PCR amplification relied on 60 Vbeta primers (plus 13 Jbeta primers). Measured with immunoSEQ multiplex PCR; TCRdb has only the in-frame clones, and not every one. The sample records 120,000 or so clones, roughly 80% being singletons. The chain recombines TRBV5-1 with TRBJ1-1, with D hard to call. Sequencing was done on a sample of PBMCs. This receptor was obtained from a woman aged 45-60 years in good health and CMV-seronegative. CDR3 in DNA: TGCGCCAGCAGCCAGGAAATGAACACTGAAGCTTTCTTT. Translation gives CASSQEMNTEAFF.